A selection of T cell receptor beta chains follows, all from one sample in a study of regulatory T cells in long-lasting Graves disease. MiXCR was run by TCRdb on the multiplex PCR reads, yielding one entry per CDR3 protein. The profile shows about 320,000 distinct CDR3 sequences, under 20% of them singletons. Sequences were derived from peripheral blood mononuclear cells (PBMCs), sampled at new diagnosis, from a patient treated with antithyroid drugs. These receptors originate from a female donor with Graves disease. Both conserved end residues are part of each CDR3.

V gene	J gene	CDR3 protein
TRBV11-2	TRBJ2-5	CASSWSAGEETQYF
TRBV6-1	TRBJ2-5	CASSEEVSEPSEEQYF
TRBV10-3	TRBJ1-6	CAISESVSGVGSPLHF
TRBV7-8	TRBJ2-5	CASTLGAEETQYF
TRBV28	TRBJ2-7	CASSSVLLYEQYF
TRBV11-3	TRBJ1-1	CASSLRLGVNTEAFF
TRBV25-1	TRBJ2-1	CASKGQGANEQFF
TRBV30	TRBJ2-7	CAWNSGSVTEQYF
TRBV27	TRBJ1-5	CASSLIPTGGQPQHF
TRBV28	TRBJ2-2	CASSPWFGGPGELFF
TRBV12-3/TRBV12-4	TRBJ1-5	CASSPGVGQPQHF
TRBV6-5	TRBJ1-5	CASSYSTDQPQHF
TRBV7-2	TRBJ2-3	CASSLSPETAQYF
TRBV7-8	TRBJ2-7	CASSATGTGIHEQYF
TRBV5-1	TRBJ1-2	CASSLGLGGHGDYTF
TRBV11-2	TRBJ2-7	CASSLDRARAYEQYF
TRBV28	TRBJ2-2	CASRQRTSGNTGELFF
TRBV28	TRBJ2-3	CASTQLAGGPGTDTQYF
TRBV2	TRBJ1-6	CASSERAGQGTPLHF
TRBV11-2	TRBJ2-1	CASRQGTSGNFNEQFF
TRBV12-3/TRBV12-4	TRBJ2-1	CASSPKPTRSYNEQFF
TRBV10-2	TRBJ1-1	CASSEPTRREAFF